The clone carrying this TCR beta chain was counted between two and nine times. The target antigen is unknown. A much larger clone differs by one base, so this may be a read error. As the CDR3 is not closed by the conserved phenylalanine or tryptophan, this likely results from a read error. Researchers generated TCR beta cDNA from about 460 ng of total RNA, relying on a constant-region primer. Library construction for TCR beta comprised three nested multiplex PCR rounds performed with slightly modified ARM-PCR. Researchers ran the first two PCR rounds for around 10 cycles each with TRBV1-TRBV30 forward primers and a C-beta reverse primer. One entry per CDR3 protein, called by TCRdb with MiXCR from the multiplex PCR reads. The table has approximately 80,000 distinct CDR3 sequences, 65% to 75% seen once. This specimen comes from a study of tumor-infiltrating lymphocytes in primary liver carcinoma. Study-level background: All lesions had stage T1-T3 N0M0 and roughly 4 to 10 cm widths.

The CDR3 runs 13 residues. Germline V gives CDR1 PRHDT, CDR2 FYEKMQ (reference sequence). V gave up 0 bases and J gave up 3 bases, with 5 bases separating them. Study findings and constraints: Tumor-adjacent and tumor-blood pairs showed less overlap than tumor region pairs.

Joint extraction of RNA and DNA used roughly 20-32 mg of bulk tissue that was unsorted. Resection treated the patients' primary liver carcinoma. Patients showed chronic HBV infection and an absence of prior treatment. The origin of this receptor is a man in his forties with primary liver carcinoma and hepatitis B virus infection. The rearrangement links TRBV13 to TRBJ1-1; unclear D gene. The sample consisted of tumor-adjacent normal liver tissue. This CDR3 reads CASSLGGDTEAFL. Here the CDR3 DNA reads TGTGCCAGCAGCTTAGGGGGCGACACTGAAGCTTTCCTT.